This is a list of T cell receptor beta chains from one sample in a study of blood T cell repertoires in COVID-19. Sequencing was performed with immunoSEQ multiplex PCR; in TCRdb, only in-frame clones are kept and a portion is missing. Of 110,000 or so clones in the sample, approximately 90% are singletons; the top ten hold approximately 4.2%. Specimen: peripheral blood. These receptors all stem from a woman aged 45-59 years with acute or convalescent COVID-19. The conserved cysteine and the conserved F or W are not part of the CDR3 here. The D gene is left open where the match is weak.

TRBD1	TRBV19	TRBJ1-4	ASMNRGREKLF
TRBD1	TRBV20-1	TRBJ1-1	SASNAGTGDLSF
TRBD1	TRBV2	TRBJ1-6	ASSGAGQGNSPLH
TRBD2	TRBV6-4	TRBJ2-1	ASIRVAGALGEQF
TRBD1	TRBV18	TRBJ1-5	ASSPGGQVNQPQH
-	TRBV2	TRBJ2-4	ASSEQSAGGKNIQY
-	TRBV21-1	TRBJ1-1	ASSKVGDRAFEAF
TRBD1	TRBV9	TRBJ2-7	ASSVDPTGNEQY
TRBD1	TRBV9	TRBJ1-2	ASSPGTGDYGYT
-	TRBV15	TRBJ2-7	ATSRVASYEQY
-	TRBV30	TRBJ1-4	AWSVRGLASTNEKLF
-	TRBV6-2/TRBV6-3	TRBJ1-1	ASTYSGVVGTEAF
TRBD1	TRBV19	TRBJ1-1	ASSIGLWTGNNTEAF
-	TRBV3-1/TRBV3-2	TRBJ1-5	ASSLADGNQPQH
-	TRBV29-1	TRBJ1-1	SVEDRTEAF